This T cell receptor (beta chain) is from a study of shared clonotypes between healthy human individuals. Clones were read by immunoSEQ multiplex PCR, and TCRdb kept only the in-frame ones, dropping some. This sample carries 900,000 to 1,200,000 clones, around three quarters of them seen once, and the ten largest clones take roughly 0.61%. This clone was recorded at least ten times. With 4 bases clipped from V and 6 bases from J, the junction kept 13 bases outside the gene matches. Germline values: CDR1 SGHNT, CDR2 YYREEE (reference sequence). The CDR3 is 16 amino acids. This clonotype originated in a man younger than 35 in good health. Some clones in this sample may be carry-over from other donors' samples. The chain is built from TRBV5-4 and TRBJ2-7, with TRBD1 matching 10 bases. The sequenced sample was memory CD4+ T cells from PBMCs. As for subset: CD45RA-negative fraction. Written as DNA, the CDR3 is TGTGCCAGCAGCCCTAGACAGGGGGCGCAGGCAATCGAGCAGTACTTC. It is translated as CASSPRQGAQAIEQYF. Looking up the rest from reference TRBV5-4 and TRBJ2-7 gives the full variable domain: ETGVTQSPTHLIKTRGQQVTLRCSSQSGHNTVSWYQQALGQGPQFIFQYYREEENGRGNFPPRFSGLQFPNYSSELNVNALELDDSALYLCASSPRQGAQAIEQYFGPGTRLTVT.